The 27 T cell receptor beta chains in this list originate from one sample, sequenced in a study of radiotherapy plus CTLA-4 blockade in lung cancer. Measured with immunoSEQ multiplex PCR; TCRdb has only the in-frame clones, and not every one. This sample has approximately 80,000 clones, with 84% found just once. This specimen consisted of peripheral blood, obtained from a patient treated with radiotherapy plus ipilimumab. The receptors were sampled from a human donor with non-small cell lung cancer who had stable disease on radiotherapy plus ipilimumab.

The chain combines TRBV18 with TRBJ1-2, with D perhaps TRBD1 (6 bases). The V end lost 3 bases, the J end lost 7 bases, and 18 bases lay between the germline ends. The germline gives CDR1 KGHSH, CDR2 LQKENI. The CDR3 is 15 amino acids. The CDR3 region has the DNA TGTGCCAGCTCACCCCGGGCAGGGGAGGAGAGTGGCTACACCTTC. Translation gives CASSPRAGEESGYTF.

V and J are TRBV6-6 and TRBJ2-5, with D perhaps matching TRBD1 or TRBD2 (6 bases each). This CDR3 is 14 amino acids long. The germline gives CDR1 MNHNY, CDR2 SVGAGI (reference sequence). With 7 bases removed from V and 0 bases from J, the gap between germline ends came to 12 bases. Here the CDR3 reads CASTRRDNQETQYF. The CDR3 coding sequence is TGTGCCAGCACACGGCGGGACAACCAAGAGACCCAGTACTTC.

CDR3 DNA sequence: TGCGCCAGCAGCTTGGTTAGCGGTGACACCGGGGAGCTGTTTTTT. It encodes CASSLVSGDTGELFF. The chain couples TRBV5-1 to TRBJ2-2; TRBD2 might be the D (6 bases). The CDR3 runs 15 residues. The germline V gene has CDR1 SGHRS and CDR2 YFSETQ. Trimming took off 0 bases at V and 3 bases at J, with 9 bases between the two ends.

This chain connects TRBV5-6 to TRBJ2-1, with 8 bases matching TRBD1. The CDR3 is 18 amino acids. V trimming: 3 bases; J trimming: 9 bases; junction bases outside the gene matches: 20. Germline assignment: CDR1 SGHDT and CDR2 YYEEEE. As DNA, the CDR3 is TGTGCCAGCAGCTCCAAGCTTAATTTTAGGACAGGGATAGGTGAGCAGTTCTTC. Translating gives CASSSKLNFRTGIGEQFF.

The chain carries TRBV30 and TRBJ1-2, with D perhaps TRBD1 (6 bases). The CDR3 extends over 13 amino acids. V was shortened by 4 bases and J by 8 bases, with 17 bases between the two germline ends. Germline V gene sequence: CDR1 GTSNPN, CDR2 SVGIG (reference sequence). The CDR3 here is CAWTPSPGGGYTF. In nucleotides, the CDR3 is TGTGCCTGGACCCCTTCTCCCGGGGGCGGCTACACCTTC.

The chain is built from TRBV5-1 and TRBJ2-7, with 7 positions matching TRBD1. After removal of 4 bases from V and 2 bases from J, the junction contained 6 bases not matched to a gene. Germline assignment: CDR1 SGHRS and CDR2 YFSETQ. This CDR3 spans 14 amino acids. CDR3 loop: CASSGTERPYEQYF. DNA of the CDR3: TGCGCCAGCAGCGGGACAGAACGCCCCTACGAGCAGTACTTC.

This clone was detected only a few times. The chain is built from TRBV7-9 and TRBJ1-4, with 7 bases aligning to TRBD1. The CDR3 loop spans 16 amino acids. Germline loops: CDR1 SEHNR, CDR2 FQNEAQ (reference sequence). Unmatched junction bases numbered 8, after V lost 5 bases and J lost 2 bases. Written as DNA, the CDR3 is TGTGCCAGCAGCCCCCTCCCAGGGGGGACTAATGAAAAACTGTTTTTT. Encoded protein: CASSPLPGGTNEKLFF.

This clone was recorded only once. The chain joins TRBV6-6 to TRBJ1-5; TRBD1 is a possible D gene (6 bases). This CDR3 region has 16 residues. Trimming cost V 6 bases and J 4 bases, with 19 bases left between them. Looked up from germline, CDR1 is MNHNY and CDR2 is SVGAGI (reference sequence). The CDR3 DNA reads TGTGCCAGCAGCCGCTACCGGGACACGTCAAATCAGCCCCAGCATTTT. It encodes CASSRYRDTSNQPQHF.

The genes are TRBV11-2 and TRBJ2-7; no reliable D call. V lost 0 bases, J lost 2 bases, and 8 bases lay in between. CDR3 length equals 14 residues. Germline CDR1 and CDR2: SGHAT and FQNNGV. This CDR3 reads CASSLDPTPYEQYF. The CDR3 DNA reads as TGTGCCAGCAGCTTAGACCCAACCCCCTACGAGCAGTACTTC.

The chain has TRBV7-9 and TRBJ2-1, with 9 bases fitting TRBD2. J gave up 0 bases and V 6 bases, and 9 bases lay outside the gene matches. The V gene's germline CDR1 is SEHNR and CDR2 FQNEAQ (reference sequence). The CDR3 extends over 17 amino acids. The CDR3 nucleotides read TGTGCCAGCAGTTCTCCCGGGACTAGCCTCTCCTACAATGAGCAGTTCTTC. It codes for CASSSPGTSLSYNEQFF.

This chain uses TRBV15 with TRBJ2-4, with TRBD2 as a possible D gene (6 bases). Germline V gives CDR1 LNHNV, CDR2 YYDKDF (reference sequence). V lost 3 bases to trimming and J lost 1 base, with 19 bases between them. This CDR3 has 18 residues. CDR3 sequence: CATSSTAVGGVAKNIQYF. DNA for the CDR3: TGTGCCACCAGCAGCACAGCCGTGGGGGGTGTTGCCAAAAACATTCAGTACTTC.

This chain connects TRBV5-1 to TRBJ2-7; TRBD2 agrees at 8 bases. The CDR3 is made up of 15 amino acids. V shed 4 bases, J shed 3 bases, and the junction held 9 bases outside the gene matches. Germline CDR1 SGHRS, CDR2 YFSETQ. The DNA of the CDR3 is TGCGCCAGCAGCACCGGAGCGGGGGTGGGCTACGAGCAGTACTTC. This encodes CASSTGAGVGYEQYF.

This clone has more than one count but fewer than ten. The V gene is TRBV7-2, the J gene TRBJ1-5; unclear D gene. The germline V gene encodes CDR1 SGHTA and CDR2 FQGNSA. The CDR3 is 15 amino acids. The V and J ends lost 1 base and 0 bases respectively, with 7 bases between them. The CDR3 here is CASSLGQNSNQPQHF. For the CDR3, the DNA is TGTGCCAGCAGCTTAGGGCAGAATAGCAATCAGCCCCAGCATTTT.

The V gene is TRBV11-2, the J gene TRBJ2-3; no definite D call. The CDR3 is made up of 13 amino acids. CDR1 and CDR2 from the germline V gene are SGHAT and FQNNGV. V lost 2 bases and J lost 3, with 6 bases in between. The CDR3: CASSLQWTDTQYF. Here the CDR3 DNA reads TGTGCCAGCAGCTTACAGTGGACAGATACGCAGTATTTT.

The rearrangement links TRBV6-6 to TRBJ1-5; no firm D call. Trimming removed 6 bases from V and 0 bases from J, with 12 bases in between. The CDR3 has 15 amino acids. Germline V CDR1 and CDR2: MNHNY, SVGAGI (reference sequence). DNA for the CDR3: TGTGCCAGCAGCCCTATCAAGGGTAGCAATCAGCCCCAGCATTTT. Translating it yields CASSPIKGSNQPQHF.

The rearrangement joins TRBV5-1 to TRBJ1-2; no definite D call. V lost 7 bases to trimming and J lost 2 bases, with 12 bases between them. The CDR3 runs 13 residues. CDR1 is SGHRS, CDR2 YFSETQ, per germline. The CDR3 here is CASGPIENYGYTF. CDR3 nucleotides: TGCGCCAGCGGCCCAATCGAAAACTATGGCTACACCTTC.

The genes are TRBV28 and TRBJ2-7; TRBD1 aligns across 8 bases. Unmatched junction bases numbered 8, after V lost 7 bases and J lost 9 bases. CDR3 length equals 12 residues. Germline CDR1 reads MDHEN; CDR2 reads SYDVKM. The CDR3 spells CASNQGATRQYF. CDR3 bases: TGTGCCAGCAACCAGGGGGCCACGAGGCAGTACTTC.

The chain employs TRBV6-4 and TRBJ2-7; TRBD1 matches 9 bases. Germline-derived CDR1 and CDR2 are MRHNA and SNTAGT. This CDR3 comprises 13 residues. The junction had 8 bases not matched to a gene; V was cut back by 8 bases and J by 6 bases. CDR3 in amino acids: CASHRGRKGEQYF. CDR3 DNA: TGTGCCAGCCACAGGGGGCGAAAAGGCGAGCAGTACTTC.

Worth noting for this clone: Compared with germline, one end of the junction differs, possibly owing to a read error. This chain uses TRBV29-1 with TRBJ2-7; TRBD2 might be the D (5 bases). The CDR3 is made up of 12 amino acids. CDR1 and CDR2 from the germline V gene are SQVTM and ANQGSEA. Written as DNA, the CDR3 is TGCAGCGTCGAAGGACTGGCCTACGAGCAGTACTTC. Its protein is CSVEGLAYEQYF.

The gene calls are TRBV5-1 and TRBJ1-4; maybe TRBD1 (6 bases). Germline lookup yields CDR1 SGHRS and CDR2 YFSETQ. The CDR3 loop spans 14 amino acids. The V end lost 3 bases, the J end lost 0 bases, and 6 bases lay between the germline ends. CDR3: CASSWTATNEKLFF. In DNA form, the CDR3 reads TGCGCCAGCAGCTGGACAGCAACTAATGAAAAACTGTTTTTT.

This chain links TRBV7-2 with TRBJ1-1; 8 bases map to TRBD1. The CDR3 loop spans 14 amino acids. Germline-derived CDR1 and CDR2 are SGHTA and FQGNSA. V gave up 3 bases and J gave up 1 base; unmatched junction bases: 1. This chain's CDR3 is CASSFQGANTEAFF. For the CDR3, the DNA is TGTGCCAGCAGCTTCCAGGGGGCGAACACTGAAGCTTTCTTT.

This clone was seen a single time. The chain combines TRBV5-1 with TRBJ2-5; D is possibly TRBD2 (6 bases). The length of the CDR3 is 14 residues. Trimming shortened V by 4 bases and J by 4 bases, and 14 bases separated the two germline ends. Germline CDR1 is SGHRS and CDR2 is YFSETQ. Written as DNA, the CDR3 is TGCGCCAGCAGCGTCGGAGGGGCCACAGAGACCCAGTACTTC. This translates into CASSVGGATETQYF.

V usage is TRBV9 and J usage is TRBJ1-1; 7 bases fit TRBD1. This CDR3 comprises 14 residues. Trimming at V came to 4 bases and at J to 2 bases, leaving 5 bases not matched to a gene. Germline assignment: CDR1 SGDLS and CDR2 YYNGEE. This CDR3 reads CASSLRDSNTEAFF. The CDR3 DNA is TGTGCCAGCAGCCTCCGGGACAGCAACACTGAAGCTTTCTTT. Variable domain in full (rest from reference TRBV9 and TRBJ1-1): DSGVTQTPKHLITATGQRVTLRCSPRSGDLSVYWYQQSLDQGLQFLIQYYNGEERAKGNILERFSAQQFPDLHSELNLSSLELGDSALYFCASSLRDSNTEAFFGQGTRLTVV.

The V gene is TRBV5-1, the J gene TRBJ1-4; possible D gene TRBD1, 5 bases. Trimming removed 5 bases at V and 8 bases at J, with 13 bases between. The V gene's germline CDR1 is SGHRS and CDR2 YFSETQ. The length of the CDR3 is 13 residues. The CDR3 sequence is CASSKSRDEKLFF. CDR3 nucleotide sequence: TGCGCCAGCAGTAAGTCCAGGGACGAAAAACTGTTTTTT.

J is TRBJ2-7 and V is TRBV5-5; tentative D call: TRBD1 (5 bases). Trimming shortened V by 2 bases and J by 6 bases, and 12 bases separated the two germline ends. The CDR3 consists of 13 residues. Germline CDR1 reads SGHKS; CDR2 reads YYEKEE (reference sequence). CDR3 in amino acids: CASSFDSTSEQYF. The CDR3 DNA sequence: TGTGCCAGCAGCTTTGACAGTACGTCCGAGCAGTACTTC.

V gene TRBV6-5 combines with J gene TRBJ2-2; D remains unclear. Germline V lookup: CDR1 MNHEY, CDR2 SVGAGI. Between the trimmed V and J ends, which lost 8 bases and 9 bases, there was a span of 7 bases. The CDR3 runs 10 residues. This CDR3 reads CASGPRELFF. Written as DNA, the CDR3 is TGTGCCAGCGGCCCCCGGGAGCTGTTTTTT.

This chain joins TRBV11-2 and TRBJ1-1; D is undetermined. Trimming removed 2 bases at V and 4 bases at J, with 5 bases between. The germline V gene has CDR1 SGHAT and CDR2 FQNNGV. The length of the CDR3 is 12 residues. The CDR3 DNA follows: TGTGCCAGCAGCTTAATTGGCACTGAAGCTTTCTTT. Amino acid sequence: CASSLIGTEAFF.